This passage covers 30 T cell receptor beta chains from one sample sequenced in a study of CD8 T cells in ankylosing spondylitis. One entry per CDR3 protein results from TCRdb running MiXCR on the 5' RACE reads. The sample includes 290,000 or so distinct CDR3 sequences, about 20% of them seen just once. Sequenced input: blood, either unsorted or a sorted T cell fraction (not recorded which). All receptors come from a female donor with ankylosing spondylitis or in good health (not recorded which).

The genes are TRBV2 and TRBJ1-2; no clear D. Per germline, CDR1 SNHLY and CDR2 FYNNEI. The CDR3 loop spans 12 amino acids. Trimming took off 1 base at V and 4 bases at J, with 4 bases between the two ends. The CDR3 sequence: CASSEDIYGYTF. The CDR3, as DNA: TGTGCCAGCAGTGAAGATATCTATGGCTACACCTTC.

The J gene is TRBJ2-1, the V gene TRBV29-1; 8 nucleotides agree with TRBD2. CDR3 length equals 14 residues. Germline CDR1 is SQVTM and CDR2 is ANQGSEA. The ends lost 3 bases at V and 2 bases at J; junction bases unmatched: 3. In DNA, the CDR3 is TGCAGCGTTGACGGAGCGGGGGCCTACAATGAGCAGTTCTTC. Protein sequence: CSVDGAGAYNEQFF.

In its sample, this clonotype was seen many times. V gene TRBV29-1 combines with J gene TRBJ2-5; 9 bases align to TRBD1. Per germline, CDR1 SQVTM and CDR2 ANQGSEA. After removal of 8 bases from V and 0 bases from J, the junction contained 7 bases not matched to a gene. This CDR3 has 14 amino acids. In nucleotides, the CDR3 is TGCAGCTCCGGGGACAGGGTTAACCAAGAGACCCAGTACTTC. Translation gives CSSGDRVNQETQYF. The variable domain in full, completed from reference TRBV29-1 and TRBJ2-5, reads SAVISQKPSRDICQRGTSLTIQCQVDSQVTMMFWYRQQPGQSLTLIATANQGSEATYESGFVIDKFPISRPNLTFSTLTVSNMSPEDSSIYLCSSGDRVNQETQYFGPGTRLLVL.

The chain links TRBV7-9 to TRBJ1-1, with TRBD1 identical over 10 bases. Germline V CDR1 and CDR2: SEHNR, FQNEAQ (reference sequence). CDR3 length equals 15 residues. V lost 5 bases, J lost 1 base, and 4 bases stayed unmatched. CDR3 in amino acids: CASSTGTGENTEAFF. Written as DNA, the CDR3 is TGTGCCAGCAGCACCGGGACAGGGGAGAACACTGAAGCTTTCTTT.

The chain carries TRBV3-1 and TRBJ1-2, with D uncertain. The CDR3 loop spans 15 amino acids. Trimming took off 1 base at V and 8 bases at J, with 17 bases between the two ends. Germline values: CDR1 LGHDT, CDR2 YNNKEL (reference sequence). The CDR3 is CASSQASRWESGYTF. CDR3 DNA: TGTGCCAGCAGCCAAGCTTCCCGATGGGAGAGCGGCTACACCTTC.

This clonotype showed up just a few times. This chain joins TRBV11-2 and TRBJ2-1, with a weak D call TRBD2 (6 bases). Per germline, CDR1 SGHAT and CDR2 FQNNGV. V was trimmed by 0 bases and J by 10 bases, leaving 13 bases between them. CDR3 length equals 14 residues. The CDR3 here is CASSLDEAGWEQFF. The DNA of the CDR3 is TGTGCCAGCAGCTTAGATGAGGCGGGATGGGAGCAGTTCTTC. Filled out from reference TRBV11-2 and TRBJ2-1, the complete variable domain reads EAGVAQSPRYKIIEKRQSVAFWCNPISGHATLYWYQQILGQGPKLLIQFQNNGVVDDSQLPKDRFSAERLKGVDSTLKIQPAKLEDSAVYLCASSLDEAGWEQFFGPGTRLTVL.

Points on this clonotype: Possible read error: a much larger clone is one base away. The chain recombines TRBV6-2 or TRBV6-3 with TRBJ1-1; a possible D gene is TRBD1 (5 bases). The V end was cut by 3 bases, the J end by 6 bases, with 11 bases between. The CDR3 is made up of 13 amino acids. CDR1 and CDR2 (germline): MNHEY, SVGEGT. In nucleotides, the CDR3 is TGTGCCAGCAGTTATGGAATCAGGGCTGAAGCTTTCTTT. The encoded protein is CASSYGIRAEAFF.

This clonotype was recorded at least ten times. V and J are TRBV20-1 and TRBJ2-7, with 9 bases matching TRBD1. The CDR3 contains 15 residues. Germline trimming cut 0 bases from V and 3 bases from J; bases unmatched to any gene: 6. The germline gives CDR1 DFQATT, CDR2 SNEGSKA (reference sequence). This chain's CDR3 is CSARDPGTGNYEQYF. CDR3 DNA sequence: TGCAGTGCTAGAGATCCAGGGACAGGGAACTACGAGCAGTACTTC.

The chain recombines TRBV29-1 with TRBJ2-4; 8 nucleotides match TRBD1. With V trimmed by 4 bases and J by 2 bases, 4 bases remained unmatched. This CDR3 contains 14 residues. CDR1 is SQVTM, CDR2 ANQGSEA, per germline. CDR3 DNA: TGCAGCGTTGGGACAGGGTCTCCCAAAAACATTCAGTACTTC. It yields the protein CSVGTGSPKNIQYF.

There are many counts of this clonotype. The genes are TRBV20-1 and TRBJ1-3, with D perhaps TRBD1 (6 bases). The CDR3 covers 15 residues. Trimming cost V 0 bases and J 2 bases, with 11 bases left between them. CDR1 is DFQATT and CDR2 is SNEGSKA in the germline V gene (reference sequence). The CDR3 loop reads CSARDPEGAGNTIYF. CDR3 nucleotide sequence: TGCAGTGCTAGAGATCCTGAGGGGGCTGGAAACACCATATATTTT.

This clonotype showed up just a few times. In DNA, the CDR3 is TGTGCCAGCAGTAGACAGGGACTCGGGCAGCCCCAGCATTTT. Protein sequence: CASSRQGLGQPQHF. V usage is TRBV6-1 and J usage is TRBJ1-5; 7 positions match TRBD1. Germline V gene sequence: CDR1 MNHNS, CDR2 SASEGT. The V gene end was trimmed by 5 bases and the J gene end by 7 bases; junction bases not matched to a gene: 8. The CDR3 covers 14 residues.

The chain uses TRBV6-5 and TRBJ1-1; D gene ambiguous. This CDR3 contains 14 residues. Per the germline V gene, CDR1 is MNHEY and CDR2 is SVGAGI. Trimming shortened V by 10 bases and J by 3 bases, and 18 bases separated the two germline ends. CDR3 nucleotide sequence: TGTGCCACCACGTTGCGGATTGGGGACACTGAAGCTTTCTTT. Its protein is CATTLRIGDTEAFF.

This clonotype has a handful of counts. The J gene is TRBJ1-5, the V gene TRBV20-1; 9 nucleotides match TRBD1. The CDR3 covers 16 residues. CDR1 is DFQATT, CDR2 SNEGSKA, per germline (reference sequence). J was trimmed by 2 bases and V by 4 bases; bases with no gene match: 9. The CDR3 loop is CSAITGGEIRNQPQHF. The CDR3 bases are TGCAGTGCTATCACAGGGGGCGAAATTCGCAATCAGCCCCAGCATTTT.

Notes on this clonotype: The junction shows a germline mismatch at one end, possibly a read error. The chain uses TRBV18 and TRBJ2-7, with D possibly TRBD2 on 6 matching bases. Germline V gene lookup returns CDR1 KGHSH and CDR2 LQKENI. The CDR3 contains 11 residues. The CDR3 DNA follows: TGTGCCAGCTCACACGGGGGAGAGCATTACTTC. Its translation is CASSHGGEHYF.

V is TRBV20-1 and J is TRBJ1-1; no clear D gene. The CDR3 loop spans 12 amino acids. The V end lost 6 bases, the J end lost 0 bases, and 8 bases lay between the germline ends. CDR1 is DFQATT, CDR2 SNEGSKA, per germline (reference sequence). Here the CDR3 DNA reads TGCAGTGCCCTTATCATGAACACTGAAGCTTTCTTT. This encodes CSALIMNTEAFF.

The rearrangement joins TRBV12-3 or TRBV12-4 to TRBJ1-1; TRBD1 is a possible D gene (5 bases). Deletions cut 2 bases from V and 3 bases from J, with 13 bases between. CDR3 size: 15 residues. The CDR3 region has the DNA TGTGCCAGCAGTTTAAGGGCAGGGTGGGACACTGAAGCTTTCTTT. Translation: CASSLRAGWDTEAFF.

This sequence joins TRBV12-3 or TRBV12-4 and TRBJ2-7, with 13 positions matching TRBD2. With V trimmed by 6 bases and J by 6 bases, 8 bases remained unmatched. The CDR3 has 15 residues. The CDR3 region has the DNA TGTGCCAGCAGCCCCTTAACTAGCGGGAGGGTCGAGCAGTACTTC. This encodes CASSPLTSGRVEQYF.

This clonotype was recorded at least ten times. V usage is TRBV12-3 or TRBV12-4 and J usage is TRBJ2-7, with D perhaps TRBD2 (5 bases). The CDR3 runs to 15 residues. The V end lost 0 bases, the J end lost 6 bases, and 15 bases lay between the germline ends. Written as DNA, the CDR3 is TGTGCCAGCAGTTTAGCGCGAGGACTTTTGGGCGAGCAGTACTTC. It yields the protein CASSLARGLLGEQYF.

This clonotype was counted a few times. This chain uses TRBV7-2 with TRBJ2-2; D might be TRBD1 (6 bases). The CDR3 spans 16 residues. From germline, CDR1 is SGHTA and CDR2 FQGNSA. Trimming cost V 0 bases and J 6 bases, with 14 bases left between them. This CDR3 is CASSLALQGRAGELFF. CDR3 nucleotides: TGTGCCAGCAGCTTAGCGTTACAGGGCCGGGCCGGGGAGCTGTTTTTT.

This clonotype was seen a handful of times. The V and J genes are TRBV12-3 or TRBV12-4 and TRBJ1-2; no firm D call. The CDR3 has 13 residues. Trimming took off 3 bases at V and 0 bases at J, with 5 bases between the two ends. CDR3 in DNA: TGTGCCAGCAGTTTTAACACTAACTATGGCTACACCTTC. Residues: CASSFNTNYGYTF.

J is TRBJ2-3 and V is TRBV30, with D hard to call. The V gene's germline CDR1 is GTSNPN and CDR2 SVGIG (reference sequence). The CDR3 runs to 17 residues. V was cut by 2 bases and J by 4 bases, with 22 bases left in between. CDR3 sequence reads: CAWSPAGSTSDADTQYF. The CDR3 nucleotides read TGTGCCTGGAGTCCCGCAGGATCTACGTCCGACGCAGATACGCAGTATTTT.

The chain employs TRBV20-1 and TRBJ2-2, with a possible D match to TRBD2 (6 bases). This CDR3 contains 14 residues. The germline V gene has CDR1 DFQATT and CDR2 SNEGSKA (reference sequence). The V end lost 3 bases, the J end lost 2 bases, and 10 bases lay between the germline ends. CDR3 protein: CSASAGLNTGELFF. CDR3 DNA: TGCAGTGCTAGTGCGGGACTTAACACCGGGGAGCTGTTTTTT.

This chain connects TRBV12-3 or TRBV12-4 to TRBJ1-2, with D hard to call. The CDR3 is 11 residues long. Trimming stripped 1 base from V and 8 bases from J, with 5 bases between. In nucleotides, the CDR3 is TGTGCCAGCAGTTTAGGGAGAGGCTACACCTTC. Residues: CASSLGRGYTF.

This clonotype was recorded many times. DNA of the CDR3: TGTGCCAGCAGTCTACAGGGTTTAGCAACTAATGAAAAACTGTTTTTT. Translated, it gives CASSLQGLATNEKLFF. The chain recombines TRBV12-3 or TRBV12-4 with TRBJ1-4, with D possibly matching TRBD1 (6 bases). The CDR3 covers 16 residues. V was shortened by 5 bases and J by 0 bases, with 13 bases between the two germline ends.

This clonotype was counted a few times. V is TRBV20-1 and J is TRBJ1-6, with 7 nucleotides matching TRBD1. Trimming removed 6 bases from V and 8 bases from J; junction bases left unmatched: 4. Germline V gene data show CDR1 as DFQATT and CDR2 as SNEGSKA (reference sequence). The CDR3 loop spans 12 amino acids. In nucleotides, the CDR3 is TGCAGTGCCCGACAGGGCGATTCACCCCTCCACTTT. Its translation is CSARQGDSPLHF.

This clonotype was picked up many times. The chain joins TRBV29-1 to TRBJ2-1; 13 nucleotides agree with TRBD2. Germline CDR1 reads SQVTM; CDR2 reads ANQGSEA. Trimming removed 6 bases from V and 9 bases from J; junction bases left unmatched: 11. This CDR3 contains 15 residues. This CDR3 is CSVPPLAGGLGEQFF. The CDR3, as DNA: TGCAGCGTGCCCCCACTAGCGGGAGGGCTGGGTGAGCAGTTCTTC.

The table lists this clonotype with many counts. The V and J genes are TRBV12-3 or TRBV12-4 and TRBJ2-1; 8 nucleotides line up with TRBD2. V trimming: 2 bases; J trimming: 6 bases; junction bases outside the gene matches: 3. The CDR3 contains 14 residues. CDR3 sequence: CASSLRAGGNEQFF. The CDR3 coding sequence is TGTGCCAGCAGTTTAAGGGCGGGAGGCAATGAGCAGTTCTTC.

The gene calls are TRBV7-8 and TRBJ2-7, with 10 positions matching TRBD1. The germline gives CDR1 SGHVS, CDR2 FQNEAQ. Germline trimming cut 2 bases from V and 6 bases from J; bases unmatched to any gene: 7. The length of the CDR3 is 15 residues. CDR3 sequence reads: CASSLPRDRGSEQYF. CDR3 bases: TGTGCCAGCAGCTTACCCCGGGACAGGGGCTCCGAGCAGTACTTC.

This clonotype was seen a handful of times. In nucleotides, the CDR3 is TGTGCCAGCACCAACGGGAAAGGGCAGTTCTTC. Encoded protein: CASTNGKGQFF. This chain uses TRBV6-2 or TRBV6-3 with TRBJ2-1; tentatively, D is TRBD2 (5 bases). This CDR3 region has 11 residues. In germline, CDR1 is MNHEY, CDR2 SVGEGT. The V end lost 7 bases, the J end lost 12 bases, and 13 bases lay between the germline ends.

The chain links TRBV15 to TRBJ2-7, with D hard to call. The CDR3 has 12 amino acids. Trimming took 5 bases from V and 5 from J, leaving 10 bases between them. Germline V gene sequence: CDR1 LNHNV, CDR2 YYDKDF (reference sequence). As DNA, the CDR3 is TGTGCCACCAGCCACTTAGCCAACGAGCAGTACTTC. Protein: CATSHLANEQYF.